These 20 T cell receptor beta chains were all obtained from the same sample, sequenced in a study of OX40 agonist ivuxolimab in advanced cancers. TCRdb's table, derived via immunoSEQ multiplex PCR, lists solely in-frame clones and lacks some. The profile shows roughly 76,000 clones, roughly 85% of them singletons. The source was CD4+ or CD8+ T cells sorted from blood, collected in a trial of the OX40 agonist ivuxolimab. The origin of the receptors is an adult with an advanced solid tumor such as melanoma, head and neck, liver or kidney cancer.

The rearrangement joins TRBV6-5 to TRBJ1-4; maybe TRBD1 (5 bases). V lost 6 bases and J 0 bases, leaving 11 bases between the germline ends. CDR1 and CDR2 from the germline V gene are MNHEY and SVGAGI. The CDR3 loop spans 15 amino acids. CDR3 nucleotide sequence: TGTGCCAGCAGCCGGGACTTGGCAACTAATGAAAAACTGTTTTTT. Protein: CASSRDLATNEKLFF.

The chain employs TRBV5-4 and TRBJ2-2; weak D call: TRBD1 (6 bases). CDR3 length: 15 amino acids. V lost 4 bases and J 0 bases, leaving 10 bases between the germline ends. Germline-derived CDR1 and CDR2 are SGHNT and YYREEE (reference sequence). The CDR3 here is CASSARQANTGELFF. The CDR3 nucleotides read TGTGCCAGCAGCGCCCGACAGGCGAACACCGGGGAGCTGTTTTTT. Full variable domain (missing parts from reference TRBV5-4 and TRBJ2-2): ETGVTQSPTHLIKTRGQQVTLRCSSQSGHNTVSWYQQALGQGPQFIFQYYREEENGRGNFPPRFSGLQFPNYSSELNVNALELDDSALYLCASSARQANTGELFFGEGSRLTVL.

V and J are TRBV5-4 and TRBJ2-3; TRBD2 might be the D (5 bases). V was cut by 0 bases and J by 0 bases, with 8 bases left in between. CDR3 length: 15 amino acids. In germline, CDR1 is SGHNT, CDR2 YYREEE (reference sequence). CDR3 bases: TGTGCCAGCAGCTTGGGCGGGCCCAGCACAGATACGCAGTATTTT. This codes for CASSLGGPSTDTQYF.

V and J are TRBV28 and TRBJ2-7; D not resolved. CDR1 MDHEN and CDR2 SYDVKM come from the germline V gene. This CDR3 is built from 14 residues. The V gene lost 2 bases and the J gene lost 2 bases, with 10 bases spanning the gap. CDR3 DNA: TGTGCCAGCAGTTTAGCGACGGAGACCTACGAGCAGTACTTC. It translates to CASSLATETYEQYF.

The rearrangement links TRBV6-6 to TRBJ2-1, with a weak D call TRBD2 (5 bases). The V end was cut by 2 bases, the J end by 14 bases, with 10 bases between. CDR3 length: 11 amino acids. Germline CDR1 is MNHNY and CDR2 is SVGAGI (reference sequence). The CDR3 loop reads CASSYPGAEFF. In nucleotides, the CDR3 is TGTGCCAGCAGTTACCCAGGAGCGGAGTTCTTC.

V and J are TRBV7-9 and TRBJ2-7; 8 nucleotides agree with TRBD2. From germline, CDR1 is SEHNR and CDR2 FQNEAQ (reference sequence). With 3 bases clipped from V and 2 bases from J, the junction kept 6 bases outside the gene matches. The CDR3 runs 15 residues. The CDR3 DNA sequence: TGTGCCAGCAGCTTGGGGAATAGCGGGACCTACGAGCAGTACTTC. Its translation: CASSLGNSGTYEQYF.

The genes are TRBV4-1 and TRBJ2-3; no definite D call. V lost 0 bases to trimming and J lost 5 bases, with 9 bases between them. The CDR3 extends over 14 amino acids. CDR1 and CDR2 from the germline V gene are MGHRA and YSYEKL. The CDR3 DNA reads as TGCGCCAGCAGCCAAGATAGGACCCGAGATACGCAGTATTTT. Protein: CASSQDRTRDTQYF.

This CDR3 is CASSQGGGFSGNTIYF. As DNA, the CDR3 is TGTGCCAGCAGTCAAGGAGGCGGGTTCTCTGGAAACACCATATATTTT. The chain has TRBV6-1 and TRBJ1-3; no clear D gene. Germline CDR1 and CDR2: MNHNS and SASEGT. The CDR3 sequence is 16 residues long. The V end lost 5 bases, the J end lost 0 bases, and 14 bases lay between the germline ends.

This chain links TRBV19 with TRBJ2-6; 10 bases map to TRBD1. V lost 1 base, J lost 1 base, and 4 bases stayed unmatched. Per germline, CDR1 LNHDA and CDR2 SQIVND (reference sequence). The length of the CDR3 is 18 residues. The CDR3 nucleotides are TGTGCCAGTAGTATAGGGGGACAGGGGTTTTCTGGGGCCAACGTCCTGACTTTC. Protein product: CASSIGGQGFSGANVLTF.

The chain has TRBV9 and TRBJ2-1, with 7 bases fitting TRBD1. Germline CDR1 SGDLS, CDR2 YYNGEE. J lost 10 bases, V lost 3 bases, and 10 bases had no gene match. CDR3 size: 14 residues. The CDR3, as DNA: TGTGCCAGCAGCGCCACAACTCGGGGACAGGAGCAGTTCTTC. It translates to CASSATTRGQEQFF.

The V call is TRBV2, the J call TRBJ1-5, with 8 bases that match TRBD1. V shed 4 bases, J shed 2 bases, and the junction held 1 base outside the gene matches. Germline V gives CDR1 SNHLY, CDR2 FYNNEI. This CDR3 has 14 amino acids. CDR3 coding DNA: TGTGCCAGCAGTGGGGGACAGGGCAATCAGCCCCAGCATTTT. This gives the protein CASSGGQGNQPQHF. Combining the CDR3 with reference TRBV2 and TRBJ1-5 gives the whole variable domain EPEVTQTPSHQVTQMGQEVILRCVPISNHLYFYWYRQILGQKVEFLVSFYNNEISEKSEIFDDQFSVERPDGSNFTLKIRSTKLEDSAMYFCASSGGQGNQPQHFGDGTRLSIL.

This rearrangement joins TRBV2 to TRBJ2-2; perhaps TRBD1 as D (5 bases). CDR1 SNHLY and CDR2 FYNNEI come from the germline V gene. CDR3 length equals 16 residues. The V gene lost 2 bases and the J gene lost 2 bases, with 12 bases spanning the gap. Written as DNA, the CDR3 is TGTGCCAGCAGTGAACAGGGATCGACTAACACCGGGGAGCTGTTTTTT. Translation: CASSEQGSTNTGELFF.

CDR3: CASRTGQATTEAFF. DNA for the CDR3: TGTGCCAGCAGAACCGGACAGGCGACCACTGAAGCTTTCTTT. The V gene is TRBV28, the J gene TRBJ1-1, with 7 bases lining up with TRBD1. V gave up 6 bases and J gave up 4 bases; unmatched junction bases: 8. This CDR3 has 14 residues. Germline V gene lookup returns CDR1 MDHEN and CDR2 SYDVKM.

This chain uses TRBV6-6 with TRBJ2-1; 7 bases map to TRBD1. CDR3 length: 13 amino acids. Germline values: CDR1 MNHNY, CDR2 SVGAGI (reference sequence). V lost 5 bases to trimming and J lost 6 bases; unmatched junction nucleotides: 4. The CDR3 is CASSPSGGNEQFF. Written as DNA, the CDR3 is TGTGCCAGCAGTCCTTCAGGGGGCAATGAGCAGTTCTTC.

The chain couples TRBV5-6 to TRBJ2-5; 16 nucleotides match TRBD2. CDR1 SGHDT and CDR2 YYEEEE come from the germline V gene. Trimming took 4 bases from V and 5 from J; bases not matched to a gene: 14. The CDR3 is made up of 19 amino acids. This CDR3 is CASSATTGTSGRAEETQYF. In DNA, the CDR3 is TGTGCCAGCAGCGCTACTACCGGGACTAGCGGGAGGGCGGAGGAGACCCAGTACTTC.

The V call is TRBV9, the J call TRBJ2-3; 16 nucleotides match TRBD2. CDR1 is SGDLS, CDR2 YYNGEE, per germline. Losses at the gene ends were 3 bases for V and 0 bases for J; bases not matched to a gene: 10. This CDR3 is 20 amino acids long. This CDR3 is CASSAPPGLAGGASTDTQYF. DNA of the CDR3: TGTGCCAGCAGCGCCCCCCCGGGACTAGCGGGAGGGGCAAGCACAGATACGCAGTATTTT. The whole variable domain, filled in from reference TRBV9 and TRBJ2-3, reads DSGVTQTPKHLITATGQRVTLRCSPRSGDLSVYWYQQSLDQGLQFLIQYYNGEERAKGNILERFSAQQFPDLHSELNLSSLELGDSALYFCASSAPPGLAGGASTDTQYFGPGTRLTVL.

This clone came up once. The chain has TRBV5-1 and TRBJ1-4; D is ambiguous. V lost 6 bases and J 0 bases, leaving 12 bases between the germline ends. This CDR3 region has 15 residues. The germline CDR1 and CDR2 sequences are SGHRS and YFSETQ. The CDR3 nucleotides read TGCGCCAGCACGGCCGGGGTTGCAACTAATGAAAAACTGTTTTTT. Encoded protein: CASTAGVATNEKLFF. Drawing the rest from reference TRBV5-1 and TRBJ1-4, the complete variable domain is KAGVTQTPRYLIKTRGQQVTLSCSPISGHRSVSWYQQTPGQGLQFLFEYFSETQRNKGNFPGRFSGRQFSNSRSEMNVSTLELGDSALYLCASTAGVATNEKLFFGSGTQLSVL.

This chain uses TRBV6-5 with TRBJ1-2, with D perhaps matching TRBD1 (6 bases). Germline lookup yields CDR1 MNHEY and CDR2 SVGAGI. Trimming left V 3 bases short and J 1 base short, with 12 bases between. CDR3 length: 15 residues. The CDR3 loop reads CASSYSGENNYGYTF. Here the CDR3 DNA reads TGTGCCAGCAGTTATTCAGGGGAGAATAACTATGGCTACACCTTC.

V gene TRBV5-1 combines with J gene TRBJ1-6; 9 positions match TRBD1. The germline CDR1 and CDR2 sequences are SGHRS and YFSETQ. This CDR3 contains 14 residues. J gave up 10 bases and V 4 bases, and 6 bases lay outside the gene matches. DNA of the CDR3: TGCGCCAGCAGCCTCGGACAGGGGAGCTCACCCCTCCACTTT. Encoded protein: CASSLGQGSSPLHF.

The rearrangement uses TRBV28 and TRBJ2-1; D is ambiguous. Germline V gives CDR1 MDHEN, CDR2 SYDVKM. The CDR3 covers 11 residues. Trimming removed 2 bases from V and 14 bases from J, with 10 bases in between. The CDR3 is CASSLRQSKFF. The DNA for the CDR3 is TGTGCCAGCAGTTTACGGCAGTCGAAGTTCTTC.